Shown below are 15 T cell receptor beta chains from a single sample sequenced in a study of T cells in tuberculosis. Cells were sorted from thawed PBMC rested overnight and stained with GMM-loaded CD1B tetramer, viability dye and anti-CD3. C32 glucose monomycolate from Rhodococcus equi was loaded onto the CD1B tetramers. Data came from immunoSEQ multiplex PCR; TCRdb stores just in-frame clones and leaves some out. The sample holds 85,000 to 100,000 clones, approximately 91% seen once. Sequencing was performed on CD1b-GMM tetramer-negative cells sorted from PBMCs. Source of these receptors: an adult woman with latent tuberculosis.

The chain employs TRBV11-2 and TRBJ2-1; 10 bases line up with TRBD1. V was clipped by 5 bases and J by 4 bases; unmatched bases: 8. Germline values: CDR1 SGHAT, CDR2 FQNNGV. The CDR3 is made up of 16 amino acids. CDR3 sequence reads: CASSTRDRGRYNEQFF. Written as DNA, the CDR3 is TGTGCCAGCAGCACCCGGGACAGGGGAAGGTACAATGAGCAGTTCTTC.

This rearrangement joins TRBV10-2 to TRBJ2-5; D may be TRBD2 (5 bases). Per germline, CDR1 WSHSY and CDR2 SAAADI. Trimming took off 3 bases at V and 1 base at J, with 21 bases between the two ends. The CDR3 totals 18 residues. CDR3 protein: CASSDVRSGLAFQETQYF. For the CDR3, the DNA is TGCGCCAGCAGTGATGTTCGGTCGGGGTTAGCATTCCAAGAGACCCAGTACTTC.

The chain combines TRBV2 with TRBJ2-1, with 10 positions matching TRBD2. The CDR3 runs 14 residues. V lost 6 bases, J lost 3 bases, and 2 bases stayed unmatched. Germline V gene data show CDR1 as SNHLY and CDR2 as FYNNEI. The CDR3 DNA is TGTGCCAGCAGAGAGCGGGGGGGCTACAATGAGCAGTTCTTC. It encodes CASRERGGYNEQFF.

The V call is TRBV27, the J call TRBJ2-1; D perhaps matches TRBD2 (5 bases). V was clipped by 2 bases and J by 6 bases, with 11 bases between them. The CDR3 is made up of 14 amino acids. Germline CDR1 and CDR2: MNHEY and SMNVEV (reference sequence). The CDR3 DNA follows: TGTGCCAGCAGTTTAGGCGGGCTCCGCAATGAGCAGTTCTTC. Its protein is CASSLGGLRNEQFF.

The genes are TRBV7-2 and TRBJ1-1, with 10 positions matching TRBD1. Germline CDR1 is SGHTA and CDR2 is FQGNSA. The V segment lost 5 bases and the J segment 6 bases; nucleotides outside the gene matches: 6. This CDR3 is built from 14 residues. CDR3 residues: CASSRGQGFAEAFF. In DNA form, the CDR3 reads TGTGCCAGCAGCAGGGGACAGGGGTTCGCTGAAGCTTTCTTT.

The CDR3 DNA is TGTGCCAGTAGTATAGGCCCGGGACTAGGGAATGAGCAGTTCTTC. Amino acids: CASSIGPGLGNEQFF. The J gene is TRBJ2-1, the V gene TRBV19; TRBD2 aligns across 8 bases. CDR3 length: 15 residues. Trimming removed 1 base from V and 7 bases from J; junction bases left unmatched: 6. Looked up from germline, CDR1 is LNHDA and CDR2 is SQIVND (reference sequence).

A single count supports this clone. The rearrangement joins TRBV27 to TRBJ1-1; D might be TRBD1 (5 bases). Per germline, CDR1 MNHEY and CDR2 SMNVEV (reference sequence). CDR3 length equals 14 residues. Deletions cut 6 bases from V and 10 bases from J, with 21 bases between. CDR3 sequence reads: CASRSIGHEVLAFF. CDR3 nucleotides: TGTGCCAGCAGGTCGATCGGACATGAAGTATTAGCTTTCTTT.

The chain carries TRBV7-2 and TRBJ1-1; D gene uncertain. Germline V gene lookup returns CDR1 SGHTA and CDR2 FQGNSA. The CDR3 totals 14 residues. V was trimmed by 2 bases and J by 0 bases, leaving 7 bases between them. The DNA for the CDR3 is TGTGCCAGCAGCTTACCGTCCCTGAACACTGAAGCTTTCTTT. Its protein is CASSLPSLNTEAFF.

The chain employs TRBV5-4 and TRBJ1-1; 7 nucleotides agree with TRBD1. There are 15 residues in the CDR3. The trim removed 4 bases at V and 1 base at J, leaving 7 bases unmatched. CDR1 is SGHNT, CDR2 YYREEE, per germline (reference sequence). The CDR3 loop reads CASSLVGTANTEAFF. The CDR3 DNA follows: TGTGCCAGCAGCCTAGTCGGGACAGCGAACACTGAAGCTTTCTTT.

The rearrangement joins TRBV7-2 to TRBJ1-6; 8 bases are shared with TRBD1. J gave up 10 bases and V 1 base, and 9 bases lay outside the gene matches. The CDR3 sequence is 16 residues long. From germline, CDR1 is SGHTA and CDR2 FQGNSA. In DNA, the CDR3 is TGTGCCAGCAGCTTAGTGGAGACAGGGGTAGGGTCACCCCTCCACTTT. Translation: CASSLVETGVGSPLHF. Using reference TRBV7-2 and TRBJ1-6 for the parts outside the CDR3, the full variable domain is GAGVSQSPSNKVTEKGKDVELRCDPISGHTALYWYRQSLGQGLEFLIYFQGNSAPDKSGLPSDRFSAERTGGSVSTLTIQRTQQEDSAVYLCASSLVETGVGSPLHFGNGTRLTVT.

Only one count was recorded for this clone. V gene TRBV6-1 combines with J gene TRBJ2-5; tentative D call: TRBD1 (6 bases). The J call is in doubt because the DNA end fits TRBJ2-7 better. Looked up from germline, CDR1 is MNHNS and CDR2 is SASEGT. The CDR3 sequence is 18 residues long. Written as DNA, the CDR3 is TGTGCCAGCAGTGATATGGGTACAGGGATGAGACGCTCCTACGAGCAGTACTTC. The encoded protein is CASSDMGTGMRRSYEQYF.

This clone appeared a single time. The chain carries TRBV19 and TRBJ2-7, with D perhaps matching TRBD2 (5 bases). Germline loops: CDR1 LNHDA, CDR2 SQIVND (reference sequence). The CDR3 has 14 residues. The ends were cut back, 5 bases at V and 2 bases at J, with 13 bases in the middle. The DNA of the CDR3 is TGTGCCAGTAGTGCGGGTGGTCCCCCCTACGAGCAGTACGTC. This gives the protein CASSAGGPPYEQYV.

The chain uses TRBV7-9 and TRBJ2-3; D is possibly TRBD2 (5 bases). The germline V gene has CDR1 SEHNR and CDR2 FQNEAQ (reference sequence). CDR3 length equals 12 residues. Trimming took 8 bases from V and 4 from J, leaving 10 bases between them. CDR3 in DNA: TGTGCCAGCTTAGGACTTTCAGATACGCAGTATTTT. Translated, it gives CASLGLSDTQYF.

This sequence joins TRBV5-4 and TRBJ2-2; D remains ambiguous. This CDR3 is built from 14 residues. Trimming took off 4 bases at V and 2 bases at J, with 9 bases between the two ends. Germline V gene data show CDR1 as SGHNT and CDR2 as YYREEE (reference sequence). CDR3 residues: CASSELTNTGELFF. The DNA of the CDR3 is TGTGCCAGCAGCGAACTAACAAACACCGGGGAGCTGTTTTTT.

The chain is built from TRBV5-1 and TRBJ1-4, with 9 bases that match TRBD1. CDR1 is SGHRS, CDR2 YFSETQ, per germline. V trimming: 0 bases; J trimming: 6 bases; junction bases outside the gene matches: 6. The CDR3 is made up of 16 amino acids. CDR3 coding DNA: TGCGCCAGCAGCTTGGTGGGGGGGACAGGGCATGAAAAACTGTTTTTT. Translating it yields CASSLVGGTGHEKLFF.